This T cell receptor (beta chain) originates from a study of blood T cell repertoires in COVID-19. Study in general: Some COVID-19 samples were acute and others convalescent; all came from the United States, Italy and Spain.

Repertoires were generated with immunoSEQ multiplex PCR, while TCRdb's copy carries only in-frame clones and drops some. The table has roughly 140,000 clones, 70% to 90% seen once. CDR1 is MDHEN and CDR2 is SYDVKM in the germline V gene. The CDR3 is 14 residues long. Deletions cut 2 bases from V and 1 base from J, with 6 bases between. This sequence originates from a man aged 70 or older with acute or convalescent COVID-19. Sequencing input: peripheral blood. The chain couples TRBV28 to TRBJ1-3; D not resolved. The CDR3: CASSLPGSGNTIYF. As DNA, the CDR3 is TGTGCCAGCAGTTTACCAGGATCTGGAAACACCATATATTTT.